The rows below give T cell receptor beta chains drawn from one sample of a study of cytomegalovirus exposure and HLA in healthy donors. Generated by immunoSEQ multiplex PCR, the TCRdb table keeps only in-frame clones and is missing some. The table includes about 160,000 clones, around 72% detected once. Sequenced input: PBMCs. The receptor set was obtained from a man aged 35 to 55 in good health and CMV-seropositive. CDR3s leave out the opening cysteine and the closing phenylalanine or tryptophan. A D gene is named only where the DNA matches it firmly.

CDR3 protein: ASSRTSEVETQY; D gene: TRBD2; V gene: TRBV6-6
CDR3 protein: ASSLATGNQETQY; D gene: TRBD1; V gene: TRBV7-7
CDR3 protein: ASSSFRGGTETQY; D gene: TRBD2; V gene: TRBV7-7
CDR3 protein: ASSIAGTSGNTIY; D gene: NA; V gene: TRBV19
CDR3 protein: ASSPRGAPGDYEQY; D gene: NA; V gene: TRBV5-6
CDR3 protein: ASSQRSGRNTEAF; D gene: NA; V gene: TRBV4-1
CDR3 protein: ASSVDRGYEQY; D gene: TRBD1; V gene: TRBV6-1
CDR3 protein: ASRPTGFGYT; D gene: TRBD1; V gene: TRBV28
CDR3 protein: AWMGGGGQF; D gene: NA; V gene: TRBV30
CDR3 protein: ASSERIGRGHSYEQY; D gene: NA; V gene: TRBV6-1
CDR3 protein: AFLTGPNTEAF; D gene: TRBD1; V gene: TRBV30
CDR3 protein: AWSVGPYEQY; D gene: NA; V gene: TRBV30
CDR3 protein: ASSLVGRGTAF; D gene: TRBD1; V gene: TRBV13
CDR3 protein: ASSLAPEGGTSTDTQY; D gene: NA; V gene: TRBV7-8
CDR3 protein: ASSKTSGGLYEQY; D gene: TRBD2; V gene: TRBV6-5
CDR3 protein: ASSQETGEIYTQY; D gene: NA; V gene: TRBV4-1
CDR3 protein: ASSQGQSYGYT; D gene: TRBD1; V gene: TRBV14